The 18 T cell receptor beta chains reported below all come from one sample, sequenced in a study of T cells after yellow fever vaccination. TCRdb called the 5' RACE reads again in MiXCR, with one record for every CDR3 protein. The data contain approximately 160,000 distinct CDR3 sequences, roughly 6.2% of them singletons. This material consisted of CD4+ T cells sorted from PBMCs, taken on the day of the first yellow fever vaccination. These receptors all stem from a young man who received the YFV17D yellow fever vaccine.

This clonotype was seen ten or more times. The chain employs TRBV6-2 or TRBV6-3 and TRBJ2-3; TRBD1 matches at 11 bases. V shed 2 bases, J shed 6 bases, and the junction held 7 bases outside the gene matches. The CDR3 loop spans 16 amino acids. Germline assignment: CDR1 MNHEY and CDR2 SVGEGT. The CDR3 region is CASSYGGQGEVDTQYF. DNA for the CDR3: TGTGCCAGCAGTTACGGGGGACAGGGGGAGGTGGATACGCAGTATTTT.

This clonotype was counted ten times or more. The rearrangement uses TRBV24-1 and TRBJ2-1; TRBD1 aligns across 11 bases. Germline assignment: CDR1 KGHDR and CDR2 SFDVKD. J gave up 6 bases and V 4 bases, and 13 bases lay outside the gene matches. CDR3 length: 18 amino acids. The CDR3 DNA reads TGTGCCACCAGTGACCCGGGGACAGGGGGTGGATGGGGCAATGAGCAGTTCTTC. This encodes CATSDPGTGGGWGNEQFF.

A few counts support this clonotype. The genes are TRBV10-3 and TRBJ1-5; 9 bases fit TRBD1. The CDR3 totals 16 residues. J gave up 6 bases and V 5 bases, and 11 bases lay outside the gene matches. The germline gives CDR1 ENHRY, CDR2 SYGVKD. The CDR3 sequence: CAISHPDRGRGQPQHF. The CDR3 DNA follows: TGTGCCATCAGTCACCCGGACAGGGGTCGAGGTCAGCCCCAGCATTTT.

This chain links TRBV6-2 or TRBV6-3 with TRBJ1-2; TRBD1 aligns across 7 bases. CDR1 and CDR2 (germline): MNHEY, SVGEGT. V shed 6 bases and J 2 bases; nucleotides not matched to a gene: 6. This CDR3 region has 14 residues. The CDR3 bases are TGTGCCAGCAGACTTCGACAGGGAAACTATGGCTACACCTTC. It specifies CASRLRQGNYGYTF.

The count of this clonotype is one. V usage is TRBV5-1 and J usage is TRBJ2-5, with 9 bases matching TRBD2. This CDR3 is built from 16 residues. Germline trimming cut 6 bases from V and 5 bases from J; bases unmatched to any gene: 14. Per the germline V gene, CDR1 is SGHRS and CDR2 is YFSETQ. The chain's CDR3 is CASTRGGAETRETQYF. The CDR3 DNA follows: TGCGCCAGCACGCGGGGGGGGGCCGAGACCAGGGAGACCCAGTACTTC.

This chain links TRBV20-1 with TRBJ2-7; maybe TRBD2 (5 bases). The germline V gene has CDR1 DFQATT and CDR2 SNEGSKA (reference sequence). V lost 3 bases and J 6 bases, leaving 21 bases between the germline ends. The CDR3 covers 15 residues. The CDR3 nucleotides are TGCAGTGCTAGCGGGGAAACCCCGGGTATATGCGAGCAGTACGTC. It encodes CSASGETPGICEQYV.

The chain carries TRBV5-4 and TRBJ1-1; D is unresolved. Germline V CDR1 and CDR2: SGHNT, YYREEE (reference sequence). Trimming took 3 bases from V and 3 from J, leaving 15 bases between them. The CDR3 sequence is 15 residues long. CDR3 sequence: CASSSNGGLDTEAFF. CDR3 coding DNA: TGTGCCAGCAGCTCGAATGGAGGGTTGGACACTGAAGCTTTCTTT.

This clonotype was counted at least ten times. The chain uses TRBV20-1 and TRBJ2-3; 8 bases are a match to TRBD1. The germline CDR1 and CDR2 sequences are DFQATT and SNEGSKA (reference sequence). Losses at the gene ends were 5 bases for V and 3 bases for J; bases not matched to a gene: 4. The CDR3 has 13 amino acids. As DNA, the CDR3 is TGCAGTGCTGTTCAGGGGGCGACAGATACGCAGTATTTT. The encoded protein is CSAVQGATDTQYF.

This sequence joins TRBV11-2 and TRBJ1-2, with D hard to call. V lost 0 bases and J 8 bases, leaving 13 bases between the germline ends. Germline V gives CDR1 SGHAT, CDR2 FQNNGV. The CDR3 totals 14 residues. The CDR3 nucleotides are TGTGCCAGCAGCTTAGATCAAGCTGGGTACGGCTACACCTTC. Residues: CASSLDQAGYGYTF.

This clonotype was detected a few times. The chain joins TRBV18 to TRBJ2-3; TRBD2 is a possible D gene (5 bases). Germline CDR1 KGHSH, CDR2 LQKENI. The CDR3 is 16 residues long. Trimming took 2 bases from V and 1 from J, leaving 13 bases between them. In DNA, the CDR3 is TGTGCCAGCTCACCATTTAGCGAACCAGGCACAGATACGCAGTATTTT. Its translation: CASSPFSEPGTDTQYF.

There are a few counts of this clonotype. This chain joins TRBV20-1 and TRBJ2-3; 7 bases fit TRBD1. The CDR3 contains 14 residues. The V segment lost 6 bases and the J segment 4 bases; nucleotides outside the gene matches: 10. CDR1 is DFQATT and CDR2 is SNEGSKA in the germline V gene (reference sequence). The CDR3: CSARGTGVADTQYF. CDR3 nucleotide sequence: TGCAGTGCGAGGGGTACAGGGGTCGCAGATACGCAGTATTTT.

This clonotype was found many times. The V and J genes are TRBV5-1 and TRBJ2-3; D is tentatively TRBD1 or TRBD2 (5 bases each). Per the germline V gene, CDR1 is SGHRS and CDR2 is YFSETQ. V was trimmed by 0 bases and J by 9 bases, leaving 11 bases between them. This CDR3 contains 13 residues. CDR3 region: CASSLAAEGTQYF. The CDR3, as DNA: TGCGCCAGCAGCTTGGCCGCTGAGGGGACGCAGTATTTT.

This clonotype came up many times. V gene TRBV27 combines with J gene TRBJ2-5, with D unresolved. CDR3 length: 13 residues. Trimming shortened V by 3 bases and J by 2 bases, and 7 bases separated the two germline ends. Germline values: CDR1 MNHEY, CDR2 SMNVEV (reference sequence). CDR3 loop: CASSFMGQETQYF. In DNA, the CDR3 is TGTGCCAGCAGTTTTATGGGACAAGAGACCCAGTACTTC.

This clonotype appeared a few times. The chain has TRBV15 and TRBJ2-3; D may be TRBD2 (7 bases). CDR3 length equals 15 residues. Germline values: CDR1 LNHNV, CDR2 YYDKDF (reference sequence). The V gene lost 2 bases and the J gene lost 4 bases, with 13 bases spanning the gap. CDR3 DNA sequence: TGTGCCACCAGCAGATGGGCGGGGGCCCCAGATACGCAGTATTTT. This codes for CATSRWAGAPDTQYF.

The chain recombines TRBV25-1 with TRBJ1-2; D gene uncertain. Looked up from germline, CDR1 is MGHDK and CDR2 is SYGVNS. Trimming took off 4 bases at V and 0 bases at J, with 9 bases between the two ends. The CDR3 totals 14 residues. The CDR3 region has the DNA TGTGCCAGCAGTGCCCATTCGGCTAACTATGGCTACACCTTC. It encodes CASSAHSANYGYTF.

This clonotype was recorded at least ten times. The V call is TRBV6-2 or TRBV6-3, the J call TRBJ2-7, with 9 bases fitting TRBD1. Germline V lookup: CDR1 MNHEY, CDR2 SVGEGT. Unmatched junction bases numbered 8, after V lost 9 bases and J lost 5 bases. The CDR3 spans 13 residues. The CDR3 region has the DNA TGTGCCAGTTCCGGGACAGGGAGAAACGAGCAGTACGTC. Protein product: CASSGTGRNEQYV.

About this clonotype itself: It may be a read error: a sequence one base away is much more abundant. In DNA form, the CDR3 reads TGTGCCAGCAGCCCCGCCTACGAGCAGTACTTC. Amino acids: CASSPAYEQYF. V and J are TRBV5-6 and TRBJ2-7; D unclear. From germline, CDR1 is SGHDT and CDR2 YYEEEE. This CDR3 has 11 residues. Trimming stripped 4 bases from V and 2 bases from J, with 4 bases between.

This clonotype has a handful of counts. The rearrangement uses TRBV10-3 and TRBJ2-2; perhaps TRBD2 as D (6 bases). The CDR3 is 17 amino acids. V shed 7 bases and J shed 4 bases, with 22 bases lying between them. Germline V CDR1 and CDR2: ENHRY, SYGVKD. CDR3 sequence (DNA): TGTGCCATCACCGCAGGCGAGGGGCGCGGGGCCACCGGGGAGCTGTTTTTT. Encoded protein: CAITAGEGRGATGELFF.